This entry features one T cell receptor beta chain sequence. The antigen remains undetermined. Sequenced by immunoSEQ multiplex PCR; TCRdb stores in-frame clones only, minus some. This sample has about 6,600 clones, with 70% to 90% found just once. This sample stems from a study of tumour-infiltrating T cells in Burkitt lymphoma. The overall study: This cohort included all epidemiological subtypes of Burkitt lymphoma. Productive clonality predicted overall and progression-free survival.

The germline V gene has CDR1 SGHTA and CDR2 FQGNSA. The CDR3 length is 18 residues. The junction had 7 bases not matched to a gene; V was cut back by 1 base and J by 0 bases. Study findings and constraints: Several public clonotypes recurred in numerous Burkitt lymphoma patients.

This sequence originates from a human donor with Burkitt lymphoma. The chain couples TRBV7-2 to TRBJ2-2; 8 nucleotides line up with TRBD2. The sequencing sample was made of tumor tissue. Written as DNA, the CDR3 is TGTGCCAGCAGCTTAGAGAAGCGGGGGCCTACGAACACCGGGGAGCTGTTTTTT. It yields the protein CASSLEKRGPTNTGELFF.